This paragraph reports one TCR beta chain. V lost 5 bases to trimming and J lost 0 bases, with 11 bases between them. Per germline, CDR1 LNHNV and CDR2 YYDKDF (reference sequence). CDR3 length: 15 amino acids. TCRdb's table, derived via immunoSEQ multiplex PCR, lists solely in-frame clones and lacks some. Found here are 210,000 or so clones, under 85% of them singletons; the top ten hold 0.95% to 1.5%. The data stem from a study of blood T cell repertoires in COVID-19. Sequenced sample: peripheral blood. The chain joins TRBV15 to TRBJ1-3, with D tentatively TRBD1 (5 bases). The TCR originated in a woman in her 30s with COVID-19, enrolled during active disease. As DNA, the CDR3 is TGTGCCACCAGCCCTACGGGGGGCTCTGGAAACACCATATATTTT. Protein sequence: CATSPTGGSGNTIYF.